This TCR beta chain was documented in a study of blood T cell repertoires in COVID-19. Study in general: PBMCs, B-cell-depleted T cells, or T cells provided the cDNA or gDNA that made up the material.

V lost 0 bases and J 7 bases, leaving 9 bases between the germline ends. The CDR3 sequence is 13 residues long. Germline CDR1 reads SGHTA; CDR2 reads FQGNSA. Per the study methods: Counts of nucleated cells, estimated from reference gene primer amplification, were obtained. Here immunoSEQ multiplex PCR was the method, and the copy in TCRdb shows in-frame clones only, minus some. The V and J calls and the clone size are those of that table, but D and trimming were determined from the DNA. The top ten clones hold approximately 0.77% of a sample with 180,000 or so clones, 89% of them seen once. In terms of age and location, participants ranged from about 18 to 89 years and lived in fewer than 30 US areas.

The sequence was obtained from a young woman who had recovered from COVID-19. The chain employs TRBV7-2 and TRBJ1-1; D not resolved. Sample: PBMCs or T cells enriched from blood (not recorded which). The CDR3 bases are TGTGCCAGCAGCTTAGCTAGTCGGTATGAAGCTTTCTTT. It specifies CASSLASRYEAFF.